A single sample is the source of the 12 T cell receptor beta chains below, sequenced in a study of shared clonotypes between healthy human individuals (dated by TCRdb to between 2020 and 2021). To prepare the library, the immunoSEQ multiplex PCR assay was applied. As stored in TCRdb, this immuneACCESS dataset retains in-frame rearrangements with V and J assigned. A fraction of the clones does not appear; measured against another copy, unresolved V genes explain less than half of the discrepancy, and the remainder lacks a known reason. This sample comprises over a million clones, 96% of them detected only once. The top ten clonotypes cover roughly 1.2% of the sample. Source material: naive CD4+ T cells sorted from blood. What the cell subset or site label conveys for this sample: CD45RA+ positively selected. Receptors originate from a man aged 30-40 years in good health.

This chain links TRBV30 with TRBJ2-3; the D call may be TRBD1 or TRBD2 (5 bases each). The V and J ends lost 2 bases and 2 bases respectively, with 11 bases between them. The CDR3 spans 14 residues. Germline CDR1 and CDR2: GTSNPN and SVGIG (reference sequence). The CDR3 here is CAWSFRDPTDTQYF. DNA of the CDR3: TGTGCCTGGAGTTTTAGGGACCCCACAGATACGCAGTATTTT.

The J gene is TRBJ2-7, the V gene TRBV15; tentatively, D is TRBD2 (6 bases). V lost 4 bases and J 4 bases, leaving 14 bases between the germline ends. In germline, CDR1 is LNHNV, CDR2 YYDKDF (reference sequence). The length of the CDR3 is 14 residues. The CDR3 bases are TGTGCCACCAGCACTCGGGACTGGGGTTACGAGCAGTACTTC. Translating it yields CATSTRDWGYEQYF.

The table lists this clone with a count of one. V usage is TRBV5-4 and J usage is TRBJ1-1, with D tentatively TRBD1 (5 bases). Per germline, CDR1 SGHNT and CDR2 YYREEE (reference sequence). V shed 0 bases and J shed 4 bases, with 13 bases lying between them. The CDR3 loop spans 15 amino acids. The DNA of the CDR3 is TGTGCCAGCAGCTTGGATGCCCGCGGGGGCACTGAAGCTTTCTTT. Encoded protein: CASSLDARGGTEAFF.

This clone was picked up one time. J is TRBJ2-1 and V is TRBV4-3; D may be TRBD2 (6 bases). Trimming removed 0 bases from V and 7 bases from J, with 13 bases in between. The germline CDR1 and CDR2 sequences are LGHNA and YSLEER. This CDR3 is built from 15 residues. The CDR3: CASSQEGRGKNEQFF. Here the CDR3 DNA reads TGCGCCAGCAGCCAAGAAGGGCGGGGAAAGAATGAGCAGTTCTTC.

The V gene is TRBV27, the J gene TRBJ2-2; TRBD1 is a possible D gene (5 bases). The CDR3 runs 13 residues. Trimming left V 4 bases short and J 6 bases short, with 9 bases between. Germline V lookup: CDR1 MNHEY, CDR2 SMNVEV (reference sequence). The chain's CDR3 is CASSWQGPGELFF. For the CDR3, the DNA is TGTGCCAGCAGTTGGCAGGGCCCCGGGGAGCTGTTTTTT.

This chain uses TRBV7-8 with TRBJ2-1; no reliable D call. This CDR3 is 16 amino acids long. Per germline, CDR1 SGHVS and CDR2 FQNEAQ. V shed 1 base and J shed 4 bases, with 14 bases lying between them. The CDR3 sequence is CASSLDGLVPYNEQFF. The DNA for the CDR3 is TGTGCCAGCAGCTTAGACGGCTTGGTCCCTTACAATGAGCAGTTCTTC.

The genes are TRBV6-1 and TRBJ2-1; possible D gene TRBD2, 5 bases. CDR1 is MNHNS and CDR2 is SASEGT in the germline V gene. The CDR3 has 13 residues. The ends were cut back, 6 bases at V and 6 bases at J, with 12 bases in the middle. The CDR3 sequence is CASSGLWINEQFF. Written as DNA, the CDR3 is TGTGCCAGCAGCGGACTGTGGATCAATGAGCAGTTCTTC.

The CDR3 here is CASSVGTHRQYNEQFF. The CDR3 bases are TGTGCCAGCAGCGTAGGGACCCACCGACAATACAATGAGCAGTTCTTC. This sequence joins TRBV9 and TRBJ2-1; D unresolved. V lost 0 bases and J 4 bases, leaving 14 bases between the germline ends. The CDR3 spans 16 residues. Germline CDR1 and CDR2: SGDLS and YYNGEE.

The chain recombines TRBV2 with TRBJ2-2; TRBD2 matches 7 bases. The ends lost 8 bases at V and 1 base at J; junction bases unmatched: 4. This CDR3 comprises 14 residues. Germline V lookup: CDR1 SNHLY, CDR2 FYNNEI. The CDR3, as DNA: TGTGCCAGCGGGAGGGACTTGAACACCGGGGAGCTGTTTTTT. Its translation: CASGRDLNTGELFF.

V and J are TRBV11-2 and TRBJ2-5; D is unclear. The CDR3 length is 11 residues. Trimming removed 8 bases at V and 5 bases at J, with 9 bases between. Germline CDR1 reads SGHAT; CDR2 reads FQNNGV. CDR3 nucleotide sequence: TGTGCCAGCTCAAAACTCGAGACCCAGTACTTC. Residues: CASSKLETQYF.

The V and J genes are TRBV30 and TRBJ2-7; 7 positions match TRBD2. Losses at the gene ends were 2 bases for V and 2 bases for J; bases not matched to a gene: 3. Germline V gives CDR1 GTSNPN, CDR2 SVGIG (reference sequence). This CDR3 contains 13 residues. CDR3 in DNA: TGTGCCTGGAGTCTAGGACTAGCCTACGAGCAGTACTTC. This gives the protein CAWSLGLAYEQYF.

The chain carries TRBV19 and TRBJ2-1; the D is unclear. The CDR3 totals 13 residues. Trimming stripped 7 bases from V and 7 bases from J, with 14 bases between. Germline V CDR1 and CDR2: LNHDA, SQIVND (reference sequence). CDR3 sequence (DNA): TGTGCCAGTAAGAAGGACGGAAATAATGAGCAGTTCTTC. This gives the protein CASKKDGNNEQFF.